This T cell receptor beta chain was identified in a study of blood T cell repertoires in COVID-19. The CDR3 extends over 18 amino acids. J was trimmed by 1 base and V by 4 bases; bases with no gene match: 12. Germline CDR1 and CDR2: MNHEY and SMNVEV (reference sequence). The protocol was immunoSEQ multiplex PCR, while the TCRdb copy is restricted to in-frame clones and leaves out a portion. Here the sample spans more than 95,000 clones, 70% to 90% being singletons. The sample taken for sequencing was peripheral blood. The receptor was isolated from a woman aged 50 to 65 with acute or convalescent COVID-19. The chain joins TRBV27 to TRBJ2-7; 11 positions match TRBD1. The CDR3 DNA follows: TGTGCCAGCAGTTCGCGGGACAGGGGGGCTGGGACATCCTACGAGCAGTACTTC. Translation: CASSSRDRGAGTSYEQYF.